Shown below are 9 T cell receptor beta chains from a single sample sequenced in a study of blood T cell repertoires in COVID-19. Repertoires were generated with immunoSEQ multiplex PCR, while TCRdb's copy carries only in-frame clones and drops some. The repertoire includes 150,000 or so clones, approximately 90% of them detected once, and about 4.1% sits in the top ten. Sequencing used PBMCs or T cells enriched from blood (not recorded which). The receptor source for this set is a woman aged 40 to 49 who had been exposed to COVID-19.

The chain is built from TRBV9 and TRBJ1-5; D call uncertain. The CDR3 has 15 residues. V was pared by 0 bases and J by 0 bases, with 7 bases between. Germline CDR1 is SGDLS and CDR2 is YYNGEE. CDR3 nucleotide sequence: TGTGCCAGCAGCGTAGGTCATAGTAGCAATCAGCCCCAGCATTTT. It translates to CASSVGHSSNQPQHF.

This clone showed up just once. CDR3 in DNA: TGTGCCTGGAAGAGAAGACTAGCGGGTACCCGGCATACGCAGTATTTT. Protein sequence: CAWKRRLAGTRHTQYF. The chain has TRBV30 and TRBJ2-3; TRBD2 aligns across 10 bases. Per the germline V gene, CDR1 is GTSNPN and CDR2 is SVGIG (reference sequence). V was pared by 4 bases and J by 7 bases, with 14 bases of the junction left unmatched. The CDR3 has 16 amino acids.

The rearrangement uses TRBV5-1 and TRBJ1-4; D unresolved. V dropped 2 bases and J dropped 7 bases, with 15 bases sitting between them. The CDR3 loop spans 15 amino acids. The germline CDR1 and CDR2 sequences are SGHRS and YFSETQ. CDR3 in DNA: TGCGCCAGCAGCTTTTTCCCCAAGCGGGGTGAAAAACTGTTTTTT. Its protein is CASSFFPKRGEKLFF.

The chain combines TRBV2 with TRBJ1-1; 7 bases agree with TRBD1. This CDR3 contains 15 residues. Germline-derived CDR1 and CDR2 are SNHLY and FYNNEI. Trimming removed 4 bases from V and 1 base from J; junction bases left unmatched: 6. This CDR3 is CASSGGGRGNTEAFF. The DNA for the CDR3 is TGTGCCAGCAGTGGAGGGGGCAGAGGGAACACTGAAGCTTTCTTT.

V is TRBV4-3 and J is TRBJ2-7; 8 nucleotides line up with TRBD2. The CDR3 sequence is 17 residues long. The V gene end was trimmed by 3 bases and the J gene end by 2 bases; junction bases not matched to a gene: 12. Germline values: CDR1 LGHNA, CDR2 YSLEER. CDR3 nucleotide sequence: TGCGCCAGCAGCCACCCGGGTTTGGTAGCGGGACCCTACGAGCAGTACTTC. Amino acids: CASSHPGLVAGPYEQYF.

In this sample, this clone turned up once. The rearrangement links TRBV29-1 to TRBJ2-6, with TRBD1 matching over 7 bases. CDR1 and CDR2 (germline): SQVTM, ANQGSEA. The CDR3 is made up of 15 amino acids. Trimming took 3 bases from V and 2 from J; bases not matched to a gene: 4. In DNA, the CDR3 is TGCAGCGTTGATACAGGGGAGACTGGGGCCAACGTCCTGACTTTC. Translated: CSVDTGETGANVLTF.

This chain uses TRBV4-1 with TRBJ1-2; 10 bases are shared with TRBD1. CDR3 length: 18 residues. Germline V lookup: CDR1 MGHRA, CDR2 YSYEKL. J gave up 4 bases and V 1 base, and 12 bases lay outside the gene matches. This chain's CDR3 is CASSQGAGQGVFGYGYTF. Written as DNA, the CDR3 is TGCGCCAGCAGCCAAGGTGCAGGACAGGGGGTGTTTGGCTATGGCTACACCTTC.

V and J are TRBV11-2 and TRBJ2-1, with D possibly TRBD1 on 5 matching bases. CDR1 is SGHAT and CDR2 is FQNNGV in the germline V gene. Trimming left V 5 bases short and J 0 bases short, with 17 bases between. The CDR3 loop spans 17 amino acids. CDR3 protein: CASSNRAGLGSYNEQFF. The CDR3 DNA is TGTGCCAGCAGCAACCGGGCAGGGCTTGGCTCCTACAATGAGCAGTTCTTC.

This rearrangement joins TRBV5-1 to TRBJ2-1, with 10 bases fitting TRBD2. The CDR3 sequence is 15 residues long. Trimming cost V 2 bases and J 9 bases; bases outside gene matches: 8. Germline V lookup: CDR1 SGHRS, CDR2 YFSETQ. DNA of the CDR3: TGCGCCAGCAGCTTTAGCGGGGGGCGGGAGTCTGAGCAGTTCTTC. This gives the protein CASSFSGGRESEQFF.